These 30 T cell receptor beta chains share one sample of origin, sequenced in a study of blood T cells in healthy people across ages (dated by TCRdb to between 2014 and 2016). The receptor library was made with 5' RACE. This sample was sequenced with an Illumina HiSeq 2500. The second PCR ran for about 6 to 12 cycles and used a J-beta primer mix along with a sample-barcoded 5' primer. TCRdb reprocessing: public reads trimmed at Q25 with fastp, clones called with MiXCR, in-frame beta chains kept. Rows with a matching CDR3 protein are joined into one entry that keeps the most common DNA and genes. This sample has under 1,100,000 distinct CDR3 sequences in its table, and around 27% of those were observed once. The ten biggest clones cover approximately 0.7% of the sample. These same data were also listed under a study on T cells of mothers and their children.

Material for sequencing was blood. The receptors were sampled from a girl aged 2 to 10 in good health.

The V call is TRBV20-1, the J call TRBJ2-6; D call uncertain. V lost 5 bases and J lost 2, with 7 bases in between. Germline values: CDR1 DFQATT, CDR2 SNEGSKA (reference sequence). This CDR3 has 13 residues. The CDR3 region is CSASRPGANVLTF. The CDR3 DNA reads TGCAGTGCTTCGAGACCTGGGGCCAACGTCCTGACTTTC.

The chain employs TRBV5-6 and TRBJ1-2, with TRBD1 as a possible D gene (5 bases). Germline assignment: CDR1 SGHDT and CDR2 YYEEEE. The CDR3 runs to 15 residues. V lost 4 bases and J 1 base, leaving 14 bases between the germline ends. In DNA form, the CDR3 reads TGTGCCAGCAGCGACCTACAGGAAAATAACTATGGCTACACCTTC. This sequence encodes CASSDLQENNYGYTF. The entire variable domain, with the rest obtained from reference TRBV5-6 and TRBJ1-2, is as follows: DAGVTQSPTHLIKTRGQQVTLRCSPKSGHDTVSWYQQALGQGPQFIFQYYEEEERQRGNFPDRFSGHQFPNYSSELNVNALLLGDSALYLCASSDLQENNYGYTFGSGTRLTVV.

The chain combines TRBV7-9 with TRBJ2-5; weak D call: TRBD2 (5 bases). Trimming removed 3 bases from V and 5 bases from J, with 10 bases in between. This CDR3 spans 13 amino acids. Per the germline V gene, CDR1 is SEHNR and CDR2 is FQNEAQ (reference sequence). In DNA, the CDR3 is TGTGCCAGCAGCTTTGAGGAGGAGGAGACCCAGTACTTC. Translating it yields CASSFEEEETQYF.

This clonotype has a handful of counts. The rearrangement joins TRBV5-1 to TRBJ2-1; no reliable D call. Germline CDR1 reads SGHRS; CDR2 reads YFSETQ. Trimming pared 4 bases from V and 7 bases from J, leaving 12 bases between. This CDR3 has 13 residues. The chain's CDR3 is CASSLQLGNEQFF. The CDR3 DNA reads as TGCGCCAGCAGCCTACAACTCGGGAATGAGCAGTTCTTC.

This clonotype was picked up a small number of times. V is TRBV29-1 and J is TRBJ2-3, with D uncertain. The V gene's germline CDR1 is SQVTM and CDR2 ANQGSEA. This CDR3 is 10 amino acids long. Between the trimmed V and J ends, which lost 4 bases and 9 bases, there was a span of 8 bases. The CDR3 nucleotides read TGCAGCGTTGGAGCAGTCACGCAGTATTTT. Translated, it gives CSVGAVTQYF.

The rearrangement joins TRBV5-6 to TRBJ2-7; the D call may be TRBD1 or TRBD2 (5 bases each). CDR3 size: 11 residues. Germline CDR1 reads SGHDT; CDR2 reads YYEEEE. The ends were cut back, 4 bases at V and 9 bases at J, with 11 bases in the middle. CDR3: CASSRDEVQYF. CDR3 nucleotide sequence: TGTGCCAGCAGCCGGGACGAGGTGCAGTACTTC.

This CDR3 reads CASSLDRALIYNEQFF. The CDR3 DNA reads as TGTGCCAGCAGCTTGGATAGGGCCCTGATCTACAATGAGCAGTTCTTC. This sequence joins TRBV5-6 and TRBJ2-1; D is ambiguous. The CDR3 length is 16 residues. V lost 0 bases to trimming and J lost 3 bases, with 13 bases between them. Per germline, CDR1 SGHDT and CDR2 YYEEEE.

The rearrangement uses TRBV5-1 and TRBJ2-5, with 11 bases aligning to TRBD2. Germline loops: CDR1 SGHRS, CDR2 YFSETQ. The CDR3 extends over 18 amino acids. Losses at the gene ends were 3 bases for V and 11 bases for J; bases not matched to a gene: 21. As DNA, the CDR3 is TGCGCCAGCAGCTCCGAGAGACTAGCTATAGCGGGAGGGGACAAGCAGTACTTC. It yields the protein CASSSERLAIAGGDKQYF. The complete variable domain, with remaining parts taken from reference TRBV5-1 and TRBJ2-5, reads KAGVTQTPRYLIKTRGQQVTLSCSPISGHRSVSWYQQTPGQGLQFLFEYFSETQRNKGNFPGRFSGRQFSNSRSEMNVSTLELGDSALYLCASSSERLAIAGGDKQYFGPGTRLLVL.

The CDR3, as DNA: TGTGCCAGCAGCTCGACAGGGGATTACCCAAAACTGTTTTTT. Its translation is CASSSTGDYPKLFF. The rearrangement links TRBV12-3 or TRBV12-4 to TRBJ1-4; 8 bases fit TRBD1. This CDR3 has 14 amino acids. Trimming at V came to 6 bases and at J to 10 bases, leaving 10 bases not matched to a gene.

The rearrangement joins TRBV15 to TRBJ1-4; the D is unclear. Trimming removed 5 bases from V and 7 bases from J, with 8 bases in between. CDR3 length: 12 amino acids. Germline CDR1 is LNHNV and CDR2 is YYDKDF (reference sequence). The CDR3 nucleotides read TGTGCCACCAGCGAAAGGAGTGAAAAACTGTTTTTT. Translated, it gives CATSERSEKLFF.

The V call is TRBV7-9, the J call TRBJ2-1; D not resolved. From germline, CDR1 is SEHNR and CDR2 FQNEAQ (reference sequence). The length of the CDR3 is 14 residues. The V gene lost 3 bases and the J gene lost 2 bases, with 8 bases spanning the gap. The CDR3 nucleotides are TGTGCCAGCAGCTTCACAAGTCCCTACAATGAGCAGTTCTTC. It yields the protein CASSFTSPYNEQFF. Full variable domain (outside the CDR3, taken from reference TRBV7-9 and TRBJ2-1): DTGVSQNPRHKITKRGQNVTFRCDPISEHNRLYWYRQTLGQGPEFLTYFQNEAQLEKSRLLSDRFSAERPKGSFSTLEIQRTEQGDSAMYLCASSFTSPYNEQFFGPGTRLTVL.

This chain uses TRBV20-1 with TRBJ1-6, with 8 bases matching TRBD1. V was clipped by 5 bases and J by 7 bases; unmatched bases: 4. The CDR3 extends over 13 amino acids. Germline V gene lookup returns CDR1 DFQATT and CDR2 SNEGSKA (reference sequence). The CDR3 nucleotides read TGCAGTGCTCAAGACAGGGGAAATTCACCCCTCCACTTT. Translated: CSAQDRGNSPLHF.

This clonotype was detected a few times. This chain's CDR3 is CSARDLLGLPSYEQYF. The CDR3 DNA reads as TGCAGTGCTAGAGATCTCTTAGGACTACCCTCCTACGAGCAGTACTTC. The J gene is TRBJ2-5, the V gene TRBV20-1; D may be TRBD2 (6 bases). The J call may be in error: the DNA end matches TRBJ2-7 better. This CDR3 is built from 16 residues. The germline CDR1 and CDR2 sequences are DFQATT and SNEGSKA (reference sequence).

This clonotype has more than one count but fewer than ten. The rearrangement links TRBV6-5 to TRBJ1-1; D gene unclear. V was clipped by 8 bases and J by 8 bases, with 12 bases between them. This CDR3 is built from 11 residues. The germline V gene has CDR1 MNHEY and CDR2 SVGAGI. CDR3 coding DNA: TGTGCCAGCGTTGTCGGCGACGAAGCTTTCTTT. It yields the protein CASVVGDEAFF.

J is TRBJ1-2 and V is TRBV9; D may be TRBD1 (5 bases). V shed 5 bases and J shed 6 bases, with 11 bases lying between them. The length of the CDR3 is 12 residues. Germline assignment: CDR1 SGDLS and CDR2 YYNGEE. The DNA for the CDR3 is TGTGCCAGCAGTAATCAGGGAAATGGCTACACCTTC. Translated, it gives CASSNQGNGYTF.

This clonotype has a handful of counts. This rearrangement joins TRBV10-3 to TRBJ2-5; TRBD1 is a possible D gene (5 bases). The germline gives CDR1 ENHRY, CDR2 SYGVKD. Trimming left V 6 bases short and J 1 base short, with 12 bases between. The CDR3 is made up of 14 amino acids. CDR3 coding DNA: TGTGCCATCAGAGGCGTAGGGGCCCAAGAGACCCAGTACTTC. Translating gives CAIRGVGAQETQYF.

This chain connects TRBV20-1 to TRBJ1-1; D is undetermined. Germline CDR1 is DFQATT and CDR2 is SNEGSKA (reference sequence). The germline V and J ends were trimmed by 6 bases and 5 bases, with 16 bases remaining between them. The CDR3 runs to 13 residues. CDR3 residues: CSALPSLGTEAFF. In DNA form, the CDR3 reads TGCAGTGCCCTCCCCAGTCTGGGGACTGAAGCTTTCTTT.

The CDR3 spells CATNKNPLVESYNEQFF. CDR3 nucleotides: TGTGCCACCAACAAAAATCCACTTGTTGAATCCTACAATGAGCAGTTCTTC. The chain employs TRBV6-2 or TRBV6-3 and TRBJ2-1; D call uncertain. Germline V lookup: CDR1 MNHEY, CDR2 SVGEGT. V lost 10 bases and J lost 1, with 23 bases in between. The CDR3 spans 17 residues.

This clonotype was detected once. This chain uses TRBV29-1 with TRBJ1-2; D perhaps matches TRBD1 (6 bases). CDR1 SQVTM and CDR2 ANQGSEA come from the germline V gene. Trimming took off 2 bases at V and 4 bases at J, with 20 bases between the two ends. The CDR3 is made up of 16 amino acids. As DNA, the CDR3 is TGCAGCGTTGAATCCCCCCGCACGGGGACAACCTATGGCTACACCTTC. This encodes CSVESPRTGTTYGYTF.

V and J are TRBV7-9 and TRBJ2-1; D call uncertain. In germline, CDR1 is SEHNR, CDR2 FQNEAQ (reference sequence). Trimming pared 6 bases from V and 8 bases from J, leaving 11 bases between. The CDR3 runs 12 residues. The CDR3 bases are TGTGCCAGCAGTCAGCGACTCGATGAGCAGTTCTTC. As protein: CASSQRLDEQFF.

This rearrangement joins TRBV20-1 to TRBJ1-1; 9 nucleotides agree with TRBD1. Germline values: CDR1 DFQATT, CDR2 SNEGSKA (reference sequence). This CDR3 has 16 amino acids. The ends lost 4 bases at V and 5 bases at J; junction bases unmatched: 14. The CDR3 protein is CSAKGLFPDRGTEAFF. The CDR3 bases are TGCAGTGCTAAGGGCCTTTTCCCTGACAGGGGGACTGAAGCTTTCTTT.

In the case of this clonotype: Being one base from a much bigger clone, this may be a read error. The rearrangement links TRBV27 to TRBJ2-7; perhaps TRBD1 as D (5 bases). The V and J ends lost 3 bases and 1 base respectively, with 10 bases between them. The CDR3 is 14 amino acids. Per the germline V gene, CDR1 is MNHEY and CDR2 is SMNVEV (reference sequence). The CDR3 sequence: CASSLDTLSYEQYF. The CDR3 nucleotides read TGTGCCAGCAGTTTGGACACGTTATCCTACGAGCAGTACTTC.

With regard to this clonotype: The junction departs from the called germline gene at one end, perhaps through a read error. V and J are TRBV7-3 and TRBJ2-5; 16 bases align to TRBD2. The CDR3 is 15 amino acids. The germline CDR1 and CDR2 sequences are SGHTA and FQGTGA. CDR3 bases: TGTGCCAGCAGCCCTGAGGGGACTAGCGGGAGGGTCCCAAACTTC. Translation gives CASSPEGTSGRVPNF.

This clonotype was detected only a few times. The rearrangement joins TRBV7-9 to TRBJ1-1, with 10 bases identical to TRBD1. The junction had 6 bases not matched to a gene; V was cut back by 3 bases and J by 5 bases. The CDR3 has 15 residues. Germline values: CDR1 SEHNR, CDR2 FQNEAQ (reference sequence). CDR3 bases: TGTGCCAGCAGCTTGGGACAGGGGCTGAGGACTGAAGCTTTCTTT. It codes for CASSLGQGLRTEAFF.

The sample holds a few counts of this clonotype. The chain has TRBV29-1 and TRBJ2-5; a weak D match, TRBD2 (5 bases). This CDR3 has 12 amino acids. Germline assignment: CDR1 SQVTM and CDR2 ANQGSEA. With 4 bases removed from V and 7 bases from J, the gap between germline ends came to 13 bases. The CDR3 sequence is CSVGSLEWTQYF. As DNA, the CDR3 is TGCAGCGTTGGGTCACTAGAATGGACCCAGTACTTC.

The gene calls are TRBV14 and TRBJ2-1; 7 nucleotides align to TRBD1. V dropped 1 base and J dropped 7; count of bases not matched to a gene: 10. The germline CDR1 and CDR2 sequences are SGHDN and FVKESK. This CDR3 is 16 amino acids long. The CDR3 coding sequence is TGTGCCAGCAGCCAAGTCTTTATTCAGGGGGAGAATGAGCAGTTCTTC. Translation gives CASSQVFIQGENEQFF.

The rearrangement uses TRBV7-2 and TRBJ1-1; 8 bases match TRBD1. Unmatched junction bases numbered 5, after V lost 5 bases and J lost 3 bases. The CDR3 consists of 14 residues. The germline gives CDR1 SGHTA, CDR2 FQGNSA. The CDR3 DNA reads TGTGCCAGCAGCCCGGGACAGGCCTACACTGAAGCTTTCTTT. Protein product: CASSPGQAYTEAFF.

This chain joins TRBV4-3 and TRBJ2-7, with D hard to call. CDR3 length: 14 residues. V lost 5 bases to trimming and J lost 5 bases, with 16 bases between them. CDR1 is LGHNA and CDR2 is YSLEER in the germline V gene. The CDR3 sequence: CASSTAHMRNEQYF. CDR3 sequence (DNA): TGCGCCAGCAGCACGGCCCATATGAGAAACGAGCAGTACTTC.

The CDR3 region is CASSQTTGSGYGYTF. CDR3 bases: TGCGCCAGCAGCCAAACCACAGGGAGCGGATATGGCTACACCTTC. The chain is built from TRBV4-3 and TRBJ1-2; perhaps TRBD1 as D (6 bases). V was trimmed by 2 bases and J by 5 bases, leaving 15 bases between them. The CDR3 length is 15 residues. Germline V gene data show CDR1 as LGHNA and CDR2 as YSLEER.

The V call is TRBV20-1, the J call TRBJ2-5, with D tentatively TRBD1 (5 bases). The CDR3 sequence is 12 residues long. Germline assignment: CDR1 DFQATT and CDR2 SNEGSKA (reference sequence). V was cut by 6 bases and J by 2 bases, with 10 bases left in between. As DNA, the CDR3 is TGCAGTGCGTGGGGCAGTCAAGAGACCCAGTACTTC. It is translated as CSAWGSQETQYF.